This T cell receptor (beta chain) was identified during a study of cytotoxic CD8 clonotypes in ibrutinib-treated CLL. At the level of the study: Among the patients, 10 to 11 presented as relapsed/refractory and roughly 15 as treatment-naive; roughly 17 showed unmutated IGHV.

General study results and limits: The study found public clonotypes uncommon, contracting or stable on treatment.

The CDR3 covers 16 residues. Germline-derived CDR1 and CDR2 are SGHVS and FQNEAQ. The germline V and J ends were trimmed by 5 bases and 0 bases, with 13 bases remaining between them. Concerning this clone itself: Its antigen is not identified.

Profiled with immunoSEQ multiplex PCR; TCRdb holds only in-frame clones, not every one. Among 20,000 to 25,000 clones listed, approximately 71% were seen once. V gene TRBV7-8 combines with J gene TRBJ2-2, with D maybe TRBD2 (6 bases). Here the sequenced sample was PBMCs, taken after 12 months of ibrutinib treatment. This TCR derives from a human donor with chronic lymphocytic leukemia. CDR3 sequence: CASSRGGPPNTGELFF. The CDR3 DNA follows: TGTGCCAGCAGCCGGGGAGGACCACCGAACACCGGGGAGCTGTTTTTT.